This paragraph reports one TCR beta chain. Its antigen is not known. This record belongs to a study of T cells in Graves' hyperthyroidism and ophthalmopathy. Study overall: Peripheral blood sampling occurred at initial diagnosis, before any treatment.

Study-wide findings and caveats: Blood also showed most of the thyroid clonotypes that were expanded above 0.001.

The CDR3 regions of TCR beta were amplified from RNA transcripts. With the HTBI primer set, the TCR CDR3 went through a first round of RT-PCR. Each CDR3 protein gets one entry after TCRdb re-called the multiplex PCR reads with MiXCR. The top ten clones hold around 11% of a sample with 450,000 to 550,000 distinct CDR3 sequences, approximately 24% of them seen once. This TCR derives from a woman aged 25 to 39 with Graves' ophthalmopathy. The source material was blood.

This CDR3 is CSVEVPGDYEQYF. The CDR3 bases are TGCAGCGTTGAAGTCCCAGGGGACTACGAGCAGTACTTC. This rearrangement joins TRBV29-1 to TRBJ2-7, with D possibly being TRBD1 (6 bases). The CDR3 loop spans 13 amino acids. Germline CDR1 and CDR2: SQVTM and ANQGSEA. The V end lost 1 base, the J end lost 3 bases, and 10 bases lay between the germline ends.